The rows below give T cell receptor beta chains drawn from one sample of a study of blood T cells in healthy people across ages. TCRdb itself ran the 5' RACE reads through MiXCR, one entry per CDR3 protein. The data contain about 640,000 distinct CDR3 sequences, under 70% of them seen just once; the ten biggest clones take up around 37%. Sequenced: blood. The origin of the receptors is a man in his sixties in good health. The CDR3 runs from the conserved cysteine through the conserved F or W. A D gene is named only where the DNA matches it firmly. Expanded clones are given a class, and other clones once, few, many or no size at all.

TRBV9	.	TRBD1	TRBJ1-2	CASSAGQGAGYGYTF	TGTGCCAGCAGCGCGGGACAGGGGGCCGGGTATGGCTACACCTTC
TRBV5-1	.	.	TRBJ2-7	CASSPLTVTSYEQYF	TGCGCCAGCAGCCCGTTGACAGTAACCTCCTACGAGCAGTACTTC
TRBV10-3	.	.	TRBJ2-5	CAISDGLDVETQYF	TGTGCCATCAGTGATGGGCTAGATGTAGAGACCCAGTACTTC
TRBV9	few	TRBD2	TRBJ2-1	CASGLAGGNEQFF	TGTGCCAGTGGACTAGCGGGGGGTAATGAGCAGTTCTTC
TRBV7-9	.	.	TRBJ2-7	CASSTKVYEQYF	TGTGCCAGCAGCACAAAGGTCTACGAGCAGTACTTC
TRBV6-2/TRBV6-3	large	TRBD1	TRBJ2-1	CASSRQGSYNEQFF	TGTGCCAGCAGCCGACAGGGATCCTACAATGAGCAGTTCTTC
TRBV5-1	.	TRBD2	TRBJ2-1	CASRGSGAKTEFF	TGCGCCAGCAGGGGGAGCGGGGCTAAAACGGAGTTCTTC
TRBV2	few	.	TRBJ2-2	CAAQRLANTGELFF	TGTGCCGCACAGCGTCTGGCCAACACCGGGGAGCTGTTTTTT
TRBV29-1	many	TRBD1	TRBJ1-2	CSVGGQNNYGYTF	TGCAGCGTTGGGGGACAGAACAACTATGGCTACACCTTC
TRBV6-5	once	TRBD2	TRBJ2-3	CASSYSRTSGADTQYF	TGTGCCAGCAGTTACTCCCGGACTAGCGGGGCAGATACGCAGTATTTT
TRBV3-1	.	.	TRBJ2-7	CASSQASDGVNEQYF	TGTGCCAGCAGCCAAGCCTCCGACGGGGTGAACGAGCAGTACTTC
TRBV4-1	.	TRBD2	TRBJ2-1	CASSQDLAAYYNEQFF	TGCGCCAGCAGCCAAGATCTAGCGGCGTACTACAATGAGCAGTTCTTC
TRBV7-9	.	.	TRBJ2-5	CASSRPRALQETQYF	TGTGCCAGCAGCCGACCAAGGGCCTTACAAGAGACCCAGTACTTC
TRBV5-1	.	.	TRBJ2-3	CASSSDGSPDTQYF	TGCGCCAGCAGCTCCGACGGGTCCCCGGATACGCAGTATTTT
TRBV29-1	.	.	TRBJ1-2	CSVQTVSYGYTF	TGCAGCGTGCAGACAGTTTCGTATGGCTACACCTTC
TRBV12-3/TRBV12-4	.	.	TRBJ2-5	CASSQRGERQETQYF	TGTGCCAGCAGCCAAAGGGGGGAGCGGCAAGAGACCCAGTACTTC
TRBV9	.	TRBD2	TRBJ2-5	CASSVDAIAGAQETQYF	TGTGCCAGCAGCGTAGACGCCATAGCGGGGGCTCAAGAGACCCAGTACTTC
TRBV10-3	.	TRBD1	TRBJ2-3	CAISEGTVDIDTQYF	TGTGCCATCAGTGAAGGGACAGTGGATATCGATACGCAGTATTTT
TRBV20-1	.	.	TRBJ2-5	CSALDRQWGNEQYF	TGCAGTGCTCTCGACAGGCAGTGGGGCAATGAGCAGTACTTC
TRBV7-9	few	TRBD2	TRBJ2-3	CASSELAGDTQYF	TGTGCCAGCAGCGAATTAGCGGGAGATACGCAGTATTTT
TRBV5-1	.	.	TRBJ2-7	CASSYRIGSSYEQYF	TGCGCCAGCAGCTACCGAATAGGTTCCTCCTACGAGCAGTACTTC
TRBV6-5	.	TRBD2	TRBJ2-1	CASSYGLAFSYNEQFF	TGTGCCAGCAGTTATGGACTAGCCTTTTCCTACAATGAGCAGTTCTTC
TRBV20-1	few	.	TRBJ2-5	CSARSDSALETQYF	TGCAGTGCTAGATCGGACAGTGCTCTGGAGACCCAGTACTTC
TRBV6-5	.	.	TRBJ2-5	CASSYSSGAQETQYF	TGTGCCAGCAGTTACTCGAGCGGAGCCCAAGAGACCCAGTACTTC